The clone carrying this TCR beta chain turned up a few times. TCRdb ran MiXCR on the 5' RACE reads and lists one entry per CDR3 protein. The table lists over 150,000 distinct CDR3 sequences, more than 10% of them singletons. These data belong to a study of CD8 T cells in ankylosing spondylitis. V was trimmed by 5 bases and J by 8 bases, leaving 13 bases between them. Looked up from germline, CDR1 is SSHAT and CDR2 is FNYEAQ (reference sequence). There are 13 residues in the CDR3. The sequenced sample was blood, either unsorted or a sorted T cell fraction (not recorded which). This chain links TRBV7-7 with TRBJ2-1; D is unresolved. The source is a male donor with ankylosing spondylitis or in good health (not recorded which). The CDR3, as DNA: TGTGCCAGCAGCCCCGAAAGTGAGGATGAGCAGTTCTTC. It translates to CASSPESEDEQFF.